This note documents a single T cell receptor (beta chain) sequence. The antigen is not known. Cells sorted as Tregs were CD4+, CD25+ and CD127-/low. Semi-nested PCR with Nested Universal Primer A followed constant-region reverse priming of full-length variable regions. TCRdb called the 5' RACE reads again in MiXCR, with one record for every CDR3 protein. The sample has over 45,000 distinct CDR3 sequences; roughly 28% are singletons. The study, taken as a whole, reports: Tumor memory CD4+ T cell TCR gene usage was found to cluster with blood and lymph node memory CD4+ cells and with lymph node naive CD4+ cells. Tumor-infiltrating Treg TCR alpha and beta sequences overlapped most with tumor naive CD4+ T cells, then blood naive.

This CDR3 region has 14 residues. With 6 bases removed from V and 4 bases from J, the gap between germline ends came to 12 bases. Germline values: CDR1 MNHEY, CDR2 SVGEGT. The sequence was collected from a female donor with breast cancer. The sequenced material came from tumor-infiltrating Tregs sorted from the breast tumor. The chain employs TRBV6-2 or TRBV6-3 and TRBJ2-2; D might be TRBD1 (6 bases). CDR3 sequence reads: CASRQQGTTGELFF. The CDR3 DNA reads TGTGCCAGCAGACAACAGGGTACCACCGGGGAGCTGTTTTTT.